The 7 T cell receptor beta chains in this list originate from one sample, sequenced in a study of identical twins. MiXCR was run by TCRdb on the 5' RACE reads, yielding one entry per CDR3 protein. The table records around 250,000 distinct CDR3 sequences, about 8% of them present only once. The same sample was also studied in work on yellow fever vaccine responses in identical twins.

Sample: CD8+ T cells sorted from blood. The receptors here all came from a woman younger than 35 in good health.

In its sample, this clonotype was seen a few times. The rearrangement joins TRBV29-1 to TRBJ2-3; 9 bases match TRBD2. The CDR3 totals 15 residues. CDR1 and CDR2 (germline): SQVTM, ANQGSEA. V dropped 8 bases and J dropped 4; count of bases not matched to a gene: 13. CDR3: CSFEEREDESDTQYF. In DNA form, the CDR3 reads TGCAGCTTCGAAGAGCGGGAGGATGAGTCAGATACGCAGTATTTT.

The sample holds a few counts of this clonotype. This sequence joins TRBV19 and TRBJ2-3, with TRBD1 identical over 7 bases. This CDR3 has 15 amino acids. Germline V CDR1 and CDR2: LNHDA, SQIVND (reference sequence). The V segment lost 9 bases and the J segment 2 bases; nucleotides outside the gene matches: 11. The CDR3 loop is CASRIGDSHTDTQYF. In nucleotides, the CDR3 is TGTGCCAGCCGTATAGGGGACAGCCACACAGATACGCAGTATTTT.

The chain is built from TRBV27 and TRBJ1-2; D unresolved. The CDR3 contains 13 residues. Trimming removed 2 bases from V and 8 bases from J, with 12 bases in between. In germline, CDR1 is MNHEY, CDR2 SMNVEV (reference sequence). The CDR3 DNA reads as TGTGCCAGCAGTTTACGTGGAGGTCGAGGCTACACCTTC. It specifies CASSLRGGRGYTF.

This clonotype was seen many times. The rearrangement uses TRBV7-9 and TRBJ2-1; no firm D call. With 6 bases removed from V and 2 bases from J, the gap between germline ends came to 11 bases. The CDR3 has 14 residues. The V gene's germline CDR1 is SEHNR and CDR2 FQNEAQ (reference sequence). As DNA, the CDR3 is TGTGCCAGCAGGTTGGACGGCGCCTACAATGAGCAGTTCTTC. Residues: CASRLDGAYNEQFF.

This clonotype was recorded many times. J is TRBJ2-7 and V is TRBV12-3 or TRBV12-4; D not certain. The CDR3 is made up of 12 amino acids. The V gene lost 4 bases and the J gene lost 2 bases, with 6 bases spanning the gap. This CDR3 reads CASSSEPYEQYF. The CDR3 DNA reads TGTGCCAGCAGTTCAGAGCCCTACGAGCAGTACTTC.

In this sample, this clonotype turned up a few times. The chain joins TRBV5-5 to TRBJ2-3; a possible D gene is TRBD2 (6 bases). V was pared by 6 bases and J by 10 bases, with 12 bases between. CDR1 and CDR2 (germline): SGHKS, YYEKEE (reference sequence). The CDR3 extends over 11 amino acids. In DNA form, the CDR3 reads TGTGCCAGCAACGAAAGGGACTCGCAGTATTTT. Protein product: CASNERDSQYF.

This clonotype was picked up many times. The chain joins TRBV11-1 to TRBJ2-2; 7 bases are a match to TRBD1. Germline V gene lookup returns CDR1 SGHAT and CDR2 FQDESV (reference sequence). This CDR3 region has 20 residues. Losses at the gene ends were 5 bases for V and 0 bases for J; bases not matched to a gene: 18. The DNA of the CDR3 is TGTGCCAGCAGCGTTCCACGGACAGGATCCCTACCTTCGAACACCGGGGAGCTGTTTTTT. Protein sequence: CASSVPRTGSLPSNTGELFF. Variable domain in full (rest from reference TRBV11-1 and TRBJ2-2): EAEVAQSPRYKITEKSQAVAFWCDPISGHATLYWYRQILGQGPELLVQFQDESVVDDSQLPKDRFSAERLKGVDSTLKIQPAELGDSAMYLCASSVPRTGSLPSNTGELFFGEGSRLTVL.